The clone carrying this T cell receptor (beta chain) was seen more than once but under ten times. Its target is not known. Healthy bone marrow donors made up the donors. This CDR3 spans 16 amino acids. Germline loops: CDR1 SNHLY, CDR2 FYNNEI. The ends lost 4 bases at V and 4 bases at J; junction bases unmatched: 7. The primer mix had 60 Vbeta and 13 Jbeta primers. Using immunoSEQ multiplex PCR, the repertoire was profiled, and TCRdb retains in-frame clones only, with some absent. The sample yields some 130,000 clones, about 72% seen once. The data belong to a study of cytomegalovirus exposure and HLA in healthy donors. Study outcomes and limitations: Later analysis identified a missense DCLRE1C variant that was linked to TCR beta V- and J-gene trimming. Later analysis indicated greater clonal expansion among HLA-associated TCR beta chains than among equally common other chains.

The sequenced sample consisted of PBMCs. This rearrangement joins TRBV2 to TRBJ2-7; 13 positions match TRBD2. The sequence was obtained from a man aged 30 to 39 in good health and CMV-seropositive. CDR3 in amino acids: CASSAPGLAGLYEQYF. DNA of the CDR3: TGTGCCAGCAGTGCTCCGGGACTAGCGGGGCTTTACGAGCAGTACTTC.